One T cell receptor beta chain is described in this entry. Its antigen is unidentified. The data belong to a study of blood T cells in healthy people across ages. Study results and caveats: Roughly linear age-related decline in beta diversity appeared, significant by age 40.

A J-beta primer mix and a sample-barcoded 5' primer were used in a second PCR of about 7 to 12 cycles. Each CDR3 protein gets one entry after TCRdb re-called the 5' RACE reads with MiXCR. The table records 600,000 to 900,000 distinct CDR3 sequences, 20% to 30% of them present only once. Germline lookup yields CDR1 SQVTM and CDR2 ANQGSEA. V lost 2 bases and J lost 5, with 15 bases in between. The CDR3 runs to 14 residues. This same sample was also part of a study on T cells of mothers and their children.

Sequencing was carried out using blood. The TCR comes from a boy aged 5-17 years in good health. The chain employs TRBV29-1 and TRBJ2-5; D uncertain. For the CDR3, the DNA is TGCAGCGTTGAATCAAAACGGCTGCGGGAGACCCAGTACTTC. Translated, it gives CSVESKRLRETQYF.